This note documents a single TCR beta chain sequence. What this receptor recognizes is not known. Base qualities are not provided; no much larger clone lies one nucleotide away. The source of the sample is a study of cytomegalovirus exposure and HLA in healthy donors (dated by TCRdb to 2016 to 2017). Some background on the complete study: In an earlier analysis of 450 to 750 of the donors, 250 to 300 Gb of sequence data and 95 million to 130 million unique TCR beta sequences from some 170 million T cells were reported. To predict cytomegalovirus infection status, the study brought together high-throughput TCR immunosequencing, statistical association of individual TCRs with disease status, and machine learning. The aim of the study was to test whether cataloging public T cell receptors could identify signatures of past pathogen exposure. Among the approximately 420 genotyped donors, more than 70% belonged to the genetic ancestry cluster associated with self-reported Caucasian donors. To decide whether each TCR beta V gene segment behaved as functional or pseudogenic, an earlier analysis of fewer than 750 of the donors relied on high-throughput TCR beta sequencing. A later analysis re-examined previously published TCR beta repertoires from around 670 donors and added high-resolution HLA genotyping to investigate patterns of TCR occurrence. The study used immunosequencing to profile the T cell repertoires of approximately 630 subjects and linked those repertoires to cytomegalovirus serostatus. About 320 gigabases of sequencing data and tens of millions of unique TCR sequences were included in an early release covering 550 to 650 HLA-typed donors. HLA typing covered class I and class II loci at four-digit resolution. A separate validation cohort of more than 100 different subjects was used in addition to the approximately 670-subject first cohort. Roughly 5 DR-DQ haplotypes were treated as single units for association and clustering because of strong linkage in the cohort. Genome-wide SNP genotypes for about three fifths of the roughly 670 donors were used in a later genetic analysis, which treated that subset as a discovery cohort. On average, roughly 240,000 unique TCR beta nucleotide sequences were sequenced per donor among 350 to 400 genotyped donors of the cohort, with approximately 18% of those sequences being non-productive. Typing coverage varied by locus: about 620-640 donors for A, B, C, DRB1 and DQB1; roughly 520 for DQA1; about 570 for DPA1; some 470 for DPB1. Every repertoire in the discovery cohort had been generated on one and the same sequencing platform. Donor age, sex, ethnicity and CMV serostatus were compiled alongside the repertoire data. Rather than drawing on any new phenotypic data, the later analysis identified candidate immune exposures from TCR beta sequences and the way those sequences occurred across donors. The paper's findings and limits, for the study overall: This cohort had only TCR beta chains sequenced, and the lack of alpha or paired-chain data limited which features could be detected. Because HLA typing was unavailable for some donors at each locus, only the typed subset was used in association tests. Some IMGT-functional V segments, including TRBV6-2 and TRBV6-3, could not be told apart with the 87-base-pair reads, so those segments were excluded. In the study, around 150 TCR beta chains were listed as associated with cytomegalovirus. A cluster of highly shared sequence variants was judged likely to be a technical artifact of the sequencing pipeline. Correlated functional status among segregating V segments might reflect linkage disequilibrium, but an unknown experimental factor could not be ruled out. A later analysis reported that several top co-occurrence clusters appeared linked to parvovirus B19, influenza, CMV and Epstein-Barr virus. In vitro tests confirmed that three of the cytomegalovirus-associated TCR beta chains recognize cytomegalovirus antigens. For the cohort, immune exposure information was limited to CMV serostatus. The authors suggested that the approach could potentially be generalized to other disease states and immunological phenotypes. In a later analysis, HLA-associated TCR beta chains showed more clonal expansion and lower generation probabilities than non-associated chains that were equally common. An earlier analysis of some 560 of the donors showed that most TCR beta V segments appeared in productive rearrangements either about 87% or about 30% of the time, which broadly matched IMGT annotations. Roughly uniform sequencing depth across donors was assumed in presence/absence analyses, although this assumption may not hold. In both the original and validation cohorts, the classifier was reported to diagnose cytomegalovirus status with high specificity and sensitivity. V-gene and J-gene trimming of TCR beta chains was associated with a missense DCLRE1C variant in a later genetic analysis, and the association was replicated in an independent cohort. A further reported finding was that TCR beta sequences accurately predicted the HLA-A and HLA-B alleles for most subjects in the first cohort. When HLA alleles, especially DR and DQ, strongly co-occurred, attributing TCR associations to individual alleles was difficult. At a false discovery rate of 0.05, a later analysis linked about 16,000 TCR beta sequences to specific HLA alleles. Most TCR sequences were observed very rarely across donors, whereas some public TCRs were present in many individuals. In a later analysis, most CMV-associated TCR beta chains were found to appear HLA-restricted, with HLA associations seemingly driven largely by CMV exposure. Over 15 rarely observed V segments, including chromosome 9 orphons, were excluded from the earlier analysis of 550 to 700 of the donors because counts were too low. In a later genetic analysis, fewer N-insertions in productive TCRs were reported among donors in an Asian-associated ancestry cluster than the approximately 670-donor mean. In a later analysis, TCR association rates were found to vary across HLA loci, with the most associated TCRs seen for DRB1 alleles and the fewest for HLA-C alleles.

In total, about 650 healthy bone marrow donors made up the cohort. At the time of sampling, all cohort members were nominally healthy, though unrecorded immune exposures were likely present. The donor was CMV seropositive and was included in the group of 250 to 300 seropositive cohort members. A peripheral blood sample was collected from each donor, and TCR beta sequencing was performed on peripheral blood mononuclear cells. The Qiagen DNeasy Blood Extraction Kit was used to extract genomic DNA from the blood cell samples. Reading from cysteine to phenylalanine, the CDR3 counts 12 amino acids. Only the CDR3 region is kept as DNA, spanning 36 bases read in frame from base 1. Here V drops 11 bases and J drops 6 bases, and the junction holds 6 bases not matched to any gene. CDR1 and CDR2 are read off the germline V gene as ENHRY and SYGVKD. Library prep was done by the immunoSEQ multiplex PCR assay. The multiplex PCR relied on a mix of 60 forward primers for TCR Vbeta segments and 13 reverse primers for TCR Jbeta segments. Amplification of the CDR3 region of rearranged TCR beta genes was performed with a multiplex PCR assay on genomic DNA. On the Illumina HiSeq System, the amplified TCR beta libraries were sequenced as 87-base-pair reads. The original methods were these. A later analysis counted approximately 76 million unique TCR beta chains across the 550 to 750 repertoires, and 10 million to 11 million of these chains were shared by at least two donors. A nearest-neighbor algorithm error-corrected the raw reads and collapsed the reads into unique sequences, merging closely related sequences to remove PCR and sequencing errors. V, D and J gene segments were assigned by aligning CDR3 sequences to IMGT reference sequences. For a sequence to be retained, a match of at least six nucleotides was required to both a V gene segment and a J gene segment. A rearrangement counted as productive if the CDR3 had no stop codons and remained in frame with V and J, and every other rearrangement counted as non-productive. CDR3 was defined by IMGT convention, running from the second conserved V-encoded cysteine to the conserved J-encoded phenylalanine. In an earlier analysis of more than 550 of the donors, sequences lacking an unambiguous match to a single V gene segment were excluded. An earlier analysis of just under 600 of the donors called V segments functional above 56.7% productive rearrangements and segregating when the between-donor standard deviation exceeded 5%. A statistical classification framework was built for diagnosing cytomegalovirus status from the catalog of TCR beta chain sequences. In a later analysis, V and J genes were assigned by comparing TCR nucleotide sequences against IMGT/GENE-DB human TR gene sequences. A later analysis assigned CDR3 sequences and most-parsimonious VDJ recombination scenarios with the TCRdist pipeline. A later analysis defined each TCR beta chain by its CDR3 amino acid sequence plus V-gene family, and excluded reads lacking a unique V-gene family. A later analysis removed roughly 590 highly shared, low-generation-probability nucleotide sequences to deal with suspected cross-contamination and a sequencing artifact. In a later analysis, a clonal expansion index for each public chain was calculated from normalized within-repertoire ranks of inferred template counts. A later analysis computed generation probabilities with a VDJ recombination model fitted to out-of-frame rearrangements, and checked the results against IGoR. A later analysis scored TCR-TCR, TCR-HLA and TCR-CMV co-occurrence with hypergeometric tests, applying a repertoire-size bias correction to TCR pairs. To estimate false discovery rates, a later analysis permuted the HLA or CMV assignments 20 times. In a later analysis, co-occurring TCRs were grouped using DBSCAN, and TCRdist sequence similarity was added for clustering within HLA-allele-positive subsets. Repertoires with fewer than 30,000 or more than 120,000 public chains were left out of co-occurrence clustering, as were about five repertoires with anomalous nucleotide sharing. TCRdb limited this immuneACCESS table to in-frame rearrangements with V and J called. A share of clones is missing; checked studies link under half to unresolved V genes, and the rest is unexplained. D and trimming come from the DNA, and the V and J calls and clone size come from that table. The sample table lists roughly 150,000 clones, around 66% of them with a count of one. 3% of the sample lies in the top ten.

This sequence originates from a woman between 25 and 40 years old in good health and CMV-seropositive. Sequencing input: PBMCs. The chain uses TRBV10-3 and TRBJ2-2; TRBD2 lines up with 7 middle nucleotides. The CDR3 region has the sequence CASTGGPGELFF. The sequence in DNA is TGTGCCTCGACGGGGGGTCCCGGGGAGCTGTTTTTT.